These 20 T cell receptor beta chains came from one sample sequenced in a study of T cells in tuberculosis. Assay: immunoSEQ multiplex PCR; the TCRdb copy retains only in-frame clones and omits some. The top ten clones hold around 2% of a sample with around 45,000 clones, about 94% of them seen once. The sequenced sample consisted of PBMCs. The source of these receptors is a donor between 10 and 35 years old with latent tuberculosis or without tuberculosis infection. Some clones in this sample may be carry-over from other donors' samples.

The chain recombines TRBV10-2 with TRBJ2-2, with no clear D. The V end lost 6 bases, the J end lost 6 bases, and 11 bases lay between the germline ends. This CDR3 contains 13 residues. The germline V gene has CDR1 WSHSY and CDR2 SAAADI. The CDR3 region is CASRAGFPGELFF. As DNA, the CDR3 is TGCGCCAGCAGGGCCGGGTTCCCCGGGGAGCTGTTTTTT.

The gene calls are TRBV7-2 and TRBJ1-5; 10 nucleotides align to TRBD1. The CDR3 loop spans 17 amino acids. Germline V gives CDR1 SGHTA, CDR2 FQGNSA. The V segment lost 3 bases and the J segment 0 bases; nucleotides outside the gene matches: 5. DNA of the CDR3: TGTGCCAGCAGCTTGGACAGGGGGGTTTATAGCAATCAGCCCCAGCATTTT. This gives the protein CASSLDRGVYSNQPQHF.

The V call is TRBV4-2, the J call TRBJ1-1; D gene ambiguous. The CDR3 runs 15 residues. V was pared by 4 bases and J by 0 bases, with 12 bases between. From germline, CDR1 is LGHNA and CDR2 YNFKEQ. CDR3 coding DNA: TGTGCCAGCAGCCGAGGTTCCGGGGTGAACACTGAAGCTTTCTTT. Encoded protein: CASSRGSGVNTEAFF.

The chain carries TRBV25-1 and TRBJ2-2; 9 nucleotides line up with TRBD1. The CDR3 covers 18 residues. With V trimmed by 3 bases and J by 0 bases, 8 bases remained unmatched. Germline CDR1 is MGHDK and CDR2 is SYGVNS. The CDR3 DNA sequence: TGTGCCAGCAGTGAGAATCCGGGACAGGGAGCGAACACCGGGGAGCTGTTTTTT. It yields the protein CASSENPGQGANTGELFF.

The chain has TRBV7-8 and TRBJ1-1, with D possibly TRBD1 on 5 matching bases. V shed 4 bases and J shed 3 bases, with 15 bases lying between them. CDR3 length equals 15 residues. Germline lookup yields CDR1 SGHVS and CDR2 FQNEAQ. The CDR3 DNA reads TGTGCCAGCAGCTCCCGCAAGGGGCCGTACACTGAAGCTTTCTTT. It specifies CASSSRKGPYTEAFF.

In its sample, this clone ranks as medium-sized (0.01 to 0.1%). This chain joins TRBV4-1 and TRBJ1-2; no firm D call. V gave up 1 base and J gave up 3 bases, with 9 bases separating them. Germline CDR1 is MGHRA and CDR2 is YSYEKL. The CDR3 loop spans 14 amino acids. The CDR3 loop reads CASSQAGWDYGYTF. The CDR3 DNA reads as TGCGCCAGCAGCCAAGCGGGATGGGACTATGGCTACACCTTC.

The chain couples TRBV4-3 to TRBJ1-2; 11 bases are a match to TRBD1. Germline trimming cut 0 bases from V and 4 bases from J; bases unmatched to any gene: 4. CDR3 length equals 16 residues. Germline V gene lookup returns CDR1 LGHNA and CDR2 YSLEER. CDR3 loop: CASSQDRTGGAYGYTF. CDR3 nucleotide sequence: TGCGCCAGCAGCCAAGATAGGACAGGGGGCGCCTATGGCTACACCTTC.

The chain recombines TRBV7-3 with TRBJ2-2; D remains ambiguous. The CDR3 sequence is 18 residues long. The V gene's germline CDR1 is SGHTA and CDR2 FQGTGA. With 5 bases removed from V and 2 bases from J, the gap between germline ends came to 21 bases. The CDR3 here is CASSPHGSETLNTGELFF. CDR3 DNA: TGTGCCAGCAGCCCCCATGGTTCAGAGACTCTTAACACCGGGGAGCTGTTTTTT.

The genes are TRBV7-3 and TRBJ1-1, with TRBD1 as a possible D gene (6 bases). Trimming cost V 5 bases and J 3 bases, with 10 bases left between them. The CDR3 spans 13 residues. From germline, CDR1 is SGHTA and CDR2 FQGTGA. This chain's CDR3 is CASSRDTHTEAFF. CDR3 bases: TGTGCCAGCAGCCGGGACACCCACACTGAAGCTTTCTTT.

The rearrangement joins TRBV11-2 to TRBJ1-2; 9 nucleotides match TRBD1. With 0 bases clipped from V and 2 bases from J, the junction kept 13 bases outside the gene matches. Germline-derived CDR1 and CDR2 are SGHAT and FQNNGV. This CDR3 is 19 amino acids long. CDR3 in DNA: TGTGCCAGCAGCTTAGATCGGAACAGGGGGCCTTACCTCAACTATGGCTACACCTTC. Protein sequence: CASSLDRNRGPYLNYGYTF.

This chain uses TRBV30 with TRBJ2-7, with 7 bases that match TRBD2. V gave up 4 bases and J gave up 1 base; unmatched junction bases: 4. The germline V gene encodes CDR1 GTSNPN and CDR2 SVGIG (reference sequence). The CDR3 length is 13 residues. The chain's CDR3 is CAWTRLASYEQYF. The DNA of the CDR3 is TGTGCCTGGACTCGACTAGCTTCCTACGAGCAGTACTTC.

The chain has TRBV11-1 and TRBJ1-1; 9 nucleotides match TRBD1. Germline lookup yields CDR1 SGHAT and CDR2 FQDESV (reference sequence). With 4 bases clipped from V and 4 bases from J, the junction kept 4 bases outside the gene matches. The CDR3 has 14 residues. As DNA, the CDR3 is TGTGCCAGCAGCTCGGGACAGGGAGTCACTGAAGCTTTCTTT. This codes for CASSSGQGVTEAFF.

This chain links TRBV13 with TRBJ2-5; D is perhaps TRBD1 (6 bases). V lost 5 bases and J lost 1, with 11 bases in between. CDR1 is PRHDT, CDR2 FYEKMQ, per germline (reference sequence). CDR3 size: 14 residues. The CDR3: CASSPRQVQETQYF. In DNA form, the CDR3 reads TGTGCCAGCAGCCCCCGACAGGTCCAAGAGACCCAGTACTTC. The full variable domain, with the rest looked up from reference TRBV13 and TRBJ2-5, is AAGVIQSPRHLIKEKRETATLKCYPIPRHDTVYWYQQGPGQDPQFLISFYEKMQSDKGSIPDRFSAQQFSDYHSELNMSSLELGDSALYFCASSPRQVQETQYFGPGTRLLVL.

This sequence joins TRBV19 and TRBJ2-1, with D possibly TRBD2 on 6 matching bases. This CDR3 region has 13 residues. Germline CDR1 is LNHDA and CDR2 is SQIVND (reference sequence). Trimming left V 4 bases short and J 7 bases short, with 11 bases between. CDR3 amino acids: CASSRREQNEQFF. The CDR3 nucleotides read TGTGCCAGTAGTAGGAGGGAGCAGAATGAGCAGTTCTTC.

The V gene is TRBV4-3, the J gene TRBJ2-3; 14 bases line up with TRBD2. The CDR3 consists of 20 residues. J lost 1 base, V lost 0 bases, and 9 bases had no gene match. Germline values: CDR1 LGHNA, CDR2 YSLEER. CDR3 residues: CASSQDTRLAGGPGTDTQYF. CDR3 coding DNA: TGCGCCAGCAGCCAAGATACGAGACTAGCGGGAGGGCCGGGCACAGATACGCAGTATTTT.

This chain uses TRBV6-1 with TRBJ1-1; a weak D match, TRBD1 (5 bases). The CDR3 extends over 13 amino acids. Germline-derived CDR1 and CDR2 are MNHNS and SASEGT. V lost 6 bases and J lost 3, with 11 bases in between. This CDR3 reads CASRQVLDTEAFF. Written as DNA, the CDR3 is TGTGCCAGCAGACAGGTTCTTGACACTGAAGCTTTCTTT.

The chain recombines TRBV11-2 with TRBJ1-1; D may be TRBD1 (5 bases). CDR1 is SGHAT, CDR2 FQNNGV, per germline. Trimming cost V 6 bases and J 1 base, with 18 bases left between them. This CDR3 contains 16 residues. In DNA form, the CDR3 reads TGTGCCAGCAGACCCCTTCAGGAGGGGCGGAACACTGAAGCTTTCTTT. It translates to CASRPLQEGRNTEAFF.

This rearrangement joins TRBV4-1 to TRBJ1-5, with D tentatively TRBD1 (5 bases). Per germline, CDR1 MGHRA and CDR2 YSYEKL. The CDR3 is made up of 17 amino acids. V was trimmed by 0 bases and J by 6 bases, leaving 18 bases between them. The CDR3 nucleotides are TGCGCCAGCAGCCAAGATCTTCTTATAGGGGAGGGTCAGCCCCAGCATTTT. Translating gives CASSQDLLIGEGQPQHF.

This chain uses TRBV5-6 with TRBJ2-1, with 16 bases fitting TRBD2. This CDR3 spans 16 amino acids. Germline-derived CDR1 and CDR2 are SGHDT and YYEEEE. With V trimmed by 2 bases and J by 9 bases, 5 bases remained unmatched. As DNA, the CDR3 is TGTGCCAGCAGCTTTGGGACTAGCGGGAGGGGGGCTGAGCAGTTCTTC. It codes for CASSFGTSGRGAEQFF.

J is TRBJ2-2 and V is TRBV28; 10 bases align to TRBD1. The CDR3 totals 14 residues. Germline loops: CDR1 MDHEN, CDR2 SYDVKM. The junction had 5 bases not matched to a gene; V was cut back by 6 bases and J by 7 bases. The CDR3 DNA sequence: TGTGCCAGCAGCCAGGACAGGGGGATCGGGGAGCTGTTTTTT. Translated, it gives CASSQDRGIGELFF.